These T cell receptor beta chains were read from a single sample in a study of blood T cell repertoires in COVID-19. Here immunoSEQ multiplex PCR was the method, and the copy in TCRdb shows in-frame clones only, minus some. The sample consists of approximately 66,000 clones, more than 60% of them appearing once. Sequenced sample: peripheral blood. Receptor source: a man aged 60-69 years with acute or convalescent COVID-19. CDR3s include the opening cysteine and the closing phenylalanine or tryptophan. A D gene is named only where the DNA matches it firmly. Some rows mark clone size as missing; the rest say once, few, many or name a class of expanded clone.

d_call	v_call	clone_size	j_call	cdr3_nt	cdr3_aa
-	TRBV7-3	few	TRBJ2-3	TGTGCCAGCAGCCCCACCAGGGGCACAGATACGCAGTATTTT	CASSPTRGTDTQYF
-	TRBV19	-	TRBJ1-3	TGTGCCAGTAACCAACAGGGCTCTGGAAACACCATATATTTT	CASNQQGSGNTIYF
TRBD2	TRBV11-2	-	TRBJ2-5	TGTGCCAGCGGGGGGGTAGATAGGGAGACCCAGTACTTC	CASGGVDRETQYF
TRBD2	TRBV5-4	-	TRBJ2-1	TGTGCCAGCAGCGGCGGACTAGCGGATGAGCAGTTCTTC	CASSGGLADEQFF
TRBD1	TRBV5-1	few	TRBJ2-1	TGCGCCAGCAGCCCGGACAGGGAAGGGGTCAATGAGCAGTTCTTC	CASSPDREGVNEQFF
TRBD1	TRBV2	-	TRBJ2-5	TGTGCCAGCAGTGATTACAGGGGGCGTGGGGAGACCCAGTACTTC	CASSDYRGRGETQYF
TRBD1	TRBV18	-	TRBJ1-4	TGTGCCAGCTCACCTGTTACGGGACAGACTAATGAAAAACTGTTTTTT	CASSPVTGQTNEKLFF
TRBD1	TRBV4-1	-	TRBJ2-7	TGCGCCAGCAGCCAAGCCCCCGGGACAGCGCACGAGCAGTACTTC	CASSQAPGTAHEQYF
TRBD1	TRBV28	-	TRBJ1-5	TGTGCCAGCAGTTTAGACGGGACAGTCCTGGATGGGGTTTATCAGCCCCAGCATTTT	CASSLDGTVLDGVYQPQHF
-	TRBV3-1/TRBV3-2	-	TRBJ1-6	TGTGCCAGCAGCCAAAACGGTCCTGTCCCTAATAATAATTCACCCCTCCACTTT	CASSQNGPVPNNNSPLHF
-	TRBV11-2	-	TRBJ1-1	TGTGCCAGCACCTTTTCCAGGGCGACGGTTCTGAACACTGAAGCTTTCTTT	CASTFSRATVLNTEAFF
-	TRBV5-4	-	TRBJ1-3	TGTGCCAGCAGCTTGGAAGGGAGCACCCGAAACACCATATATTTT	CASSLEGSTRNTIYF
-	TRBV5-1	-	TRBJ2-3	TGCGCCAGCAGCTTGCGTGCAGATACGCAGTATTTT	CASSLRADTQYF
TRBD1	TRBV3-1/TRBV3-2	-	TRBJ2-7	TGTGCCAGCAGCGAACCCCGGACAGGGAGGCCCTACGAGCAGTACTTC	CASSEPRTGRPYEQYF
-	TRBV6-2/TRBV6-3	-	TRBJ1-5	TGTGCCAGCAGTTTCTACAGCTATCAGCCCCAGCATTTT	CASSFYSYQPQHF
-	TRBV14	-	TRBJ1-1	TGTGCCAGCAGCTCTCTTATGACACGGCCGAACACTGAAGCTTTCTTT	CASSSLMTRPNTEAFF
-	TRBV11-2	few	TRBJ2-7	TGTGCCAGCAGCCCCCGACGGGTCTCCTACGAGCAGTACTTC	CASSPRRVSYEQYF
TRBD1	TRBV6-5	once	TRBJ1-1	TGTGCCAGCAGATCTAACAGGGGCACTGAAGCTTTCTTT	CASRSNRGTEAFF
TRBD2	TRBV5-6	few	TRBJ2-4	TGTGCCAGCAGCTTACTAGCGGGAGTCGAAAACATTCAGTACTTC	CASSLLAGVENIQYF
-	TRBV25-1	-	TRBJ1-6	TGTGCCAGCAGTGTCCAAGGGAGAATACGCCCCCTCCACTTT	CASSVQGRIRPLHF
-	TRBV28	-	TRBJ2-1	TGTGCCAGCAGTTTAGGCGGGACCACCTACAATGAGCAGTTCTTC	CASSLGGTTYNEQFF
TRBD2	TRBV24-1	-	TRBJ2-2	TGTGCCACCAGGGATGCCGGGGGGACCTTGGGAGCCGCCGGGGAGCTGTTTTTT	CATRDAGGTLGAAGELFF
TRBD2	TRBV2	-	TRBJ2-1	TGTGCCAGCACTAAACGGAGTACTAGCGATGAGCAGTTCTTC	CASTKRSTSDEQFF
-	TRBV7-7	few	TRBJ1-1	TGTGCCAGCAGCTTAGGAGAGAACACTGAAGCTTTCTTT	CASSLGENTEAFF
-	TRBV24-1	-	TRBJ2-3	TGTGCCACCAGTGACTCCTTGAGCGGAAGCACAGATACGCAGTATTTT	CATSDSLSGSTDTQYF
-	TRBV5-6	few	TRBJ1-6	TGTGCAGCTAGTCAGGGTTGGAATTCACCCCTCCACTTT	CAASQGWNSPLHF
-	TRBV5-1	-	TRBJ1-1	TGCGCCAGCAGCTTGGTGCCCGGGATCTCTGAAGCTTTCTTT	CASSLVPGISEAFF
-	TRBV18	few	TRBJ2-1	TGTGCCAGCTCACCACCGGTAGCAAGCTCCTACAATGAGCAGTTCTTC	CASSPPVASSYNEQFF
-	TRBV11-3	once	TRBJ2-2	TGTGCCAGCAGCCTGGGGGGGGCCAACACCGGGGAGCTGTTTTTT	CASSLGGANTGELFF
TRBD1	TRBV6-1	-	TRBJ1-2	TGTGCCAGCAGTGAAGTGGGATCCGGGACAGGGGAGAACTATGGCTACACCTTC	CASSEVGSGTGENYGYTF
-	TRBV11-3	-	TRBJ1-1	TGTGCCAGCAGCTTGGGGGCGAACACTGAAGCTTTCTTT	CASSLGANTEAFF